The 31 T cell receptor beta chains presented below share a single source sample, sequenced in a study of tumor-infiltrating lymphocytes in primary liver carcinoma. Blood RNA was derived from unsorted whole blood, and germline DNA was extracted too. From around 520 ng of total RNA, TCR beta-specific cDNA was reverse-transcribed using a constant-region primer. Libraries for TCR beta were built through three nested multiplex PCR rounds, which together made up a slightly modified ARM-PCR procedure. For approximately 11 cycles apiece, the opening two PCR rounds ran with TRBV1-TRBV30 forward primers and a C-beta reverse primer. In TCRdb, the multiplex PCR reads were re-called with MiXCR into one record per CDR3 protein. The sample includes 310,000 or so distinct CDR3 sequences, 50% to 60% seen only once; the top ten take approximately 15%. The sample consisted of peripheral blood. The receptor source for this set is a woman aged 25 to 39 with primary liver carcinoma and hepatitis B virus infection.

On this clonotype: A single base separates this from a much larger clone, so it may be a read error. The chain carries TRBV6-2 or TRBV6-3 and TRBJ2-2; possible D gene TRBD2, 5 bases. The germline CDR1 and CDR2 sequences are MNHEY and SVGEGT. The CDR3 has 12 amino acids. The CDR3 protein is CASSYGPGEPFF. CDR3 nucleotide sequence: TGTGCCAGCAGTTACGGGCCCGGGGAGCCGTTTTTT.

This clonotype was seen only a few times. The chain employs TRBV6-6 and TRBJ2-1; 8 nucleotides align to TRBD2. After removal of 4 bases from V and 0 bases from J, the junction contained 11 bases not matched to a gene. The CDR3 length is 18 residues. Germline CDR1 is MNHNY and CDR2 is SVGAGI (reference sequence). The CDR3 DNA sequence: TGTGCCAGCAGTTTCAGCGGGGGACTTCTTAGCTCCTACAATGAGCAGTTCTTC. It codes for CASSFSGGLLSSYNEQFF.

Worth noting for this clonotype: The junction departs from the called germline gene at one end, perhaps through a read error. The chain has TRBV12-5 and TRBJ2-7; possibly TRBD2 for D (5 bases). Germline CDR1 is LGHNT and CDR2 is FRNRAP. The CDR3 is 15 amino acids. Here the CDR3 reads CASGLFQRVSYEQYF. CDR3 in DNA: TGTGCTAGTGGTTTGTTCCAGAGGGTGTCCTACGAGCAGTATTTC.

This clonotype was detected ten times or more. This chain uses TRBV6-2 or TRBV6-3 with TRBJ2-7; TRBD1 agrees at 9 bases. CDR3 length: 14 amino acids. Germline V gene sequence: CDR1 MNHEY, CDR2 SVGEGT. V was clipped by 6 bases and J by 1 base; unmatched bases: 4. In DNA, the CDR3 is TGTGCCAGCAGCCGGGACAGGGCTTCCTACGAGCAGTACTTC. Protein sequence: CASSRDRASYEQYF.

A single count supports this clonotype. At one end the junction does not follow the germline gene, possibly because of a read error. The chain carries TRBV5-1 and TRBJ2-2; D perhaps matches TRBD2 (5 bases). Germline assignment: CDR1 SGHRS and CDR2 YFSETQ. The CDR3 loop spans 15 amino acids. This CDR3 reads CASSFDLVNTGELFF. The CDR3 region has the DNA TGCGCCAGCAGCTTTGACCTAGTTAACACCGGGGAGCTTTTTTTT.

This clonotype was recorded at least ten times. V gene TRBV4-2 combines with J gene TRBJ2-6; unclear D gene. The germline V gene encodes CDR1 LGHNA and CDR2 YNFKEQ. This CDR3 has 16 residues. V was pared by 0 bases and J by 4 bases, with 10 bases between. In DNA form, the CDR3 reads TGTGCCAGCAGCCAAGAATTGGTCGGGGGGGCCAACGTCCTGACTTTC. Protein: CASSQELVGGANVLTF.

Concerning this clonotype: Because the CDR3 is missing its conserved closing phenylalanine or tryptophan, this is likely a read error. The chain carries TRBV2 and TRBJ2-7; D gene ambiguous. The V end was cut by 5 bases, the J end by 3 bases, with 5 bases between. The germline gives CDR1 SNHLY, CDR2 FYNNEI. The CDR3 has 11 residues. CDR3 loop: CASSRDYEQYS. DNA of the CDR3: TGTGCCAGCAGTAGGGACTACGAGCAGTACTCC.

This sequence joins TRBV7-8 and TRBJ1-2; D is uncertain. Per germline, CDR1 SGHVS and CDR2 FQNEAQ. The CDR3 sequence is 14 residues long. Trimming left V 5 bases short and J 4 bases short, with 14 bases between. CDR3 in DNA: TGTGCCAGCAGCCCTGGCCCCGGTTTCTATGGCTACACCTTC. This codes for CASSPGPGFYGYTF.

The gene calls are TRBV11-2 and TRBJ2-7; tentatively, D is TRBD2 (6 bases). Germline V gives CDR1 SGHAT, CDR2 FQNNGV. V was cut by 5 bases and J by 2 bases, with 16 bases left in between. The CDR3 sequence is 15 residues long. Here the CDR3 reads CASSLGGTLPYEQYF. In nucleotides, the CDR3 is TGTGCCAGCAGCCTCGGCGGGACTCTACCCTACGAGCAGTACTTC. Full variable domain (rest looked up from reference TRBV11-2 and TRBJ2-7): EAGVAQSPRYKIIEKRQSVAFWCNPISGHATLYWYQQILGQGPKLLIQFQNNGVVDDSQLPKDRFSAERLKGVDSTLKIQPAKLEDSAVYLCASSLGGTLPYEQYFGPGTRLTVT.

The chain has TRBV28 and TRBJ1-2; 8 bases are a match to TRBD1. The CDR3 length is 13 residues. V dropped 2 bases and J dropped 7; count of bases not matched to a gene: 3. CDR1 is MDHEN and CDR2 is SYDVKM in the germline V gene. CDR3 DNA sequence: TGTGCCAGCAGTTTAGGCAGGGGGCTTGGCTACACCTTC. Its protein is CASSLGRGLGYTF.

A word on this clonotype: A junction end diverges from the germline sequence, so it may reflect a read error. CDR3 loop: CASGFGDRRGDTQYF. CDR3 nucleotide sequence: TGTGCCAGCGGCTTTGGGGATAGGAGAGGGGATACGCAGTATTTT. The chain uses TRBV11-2 and TRBJ2-3; D might be TRBD2 (5 bases). The CDR3 runs 15 residues. The germline gives CDR1 SGHAT, CDR2 FQNNGV.

To note about this clonotype: Sequence at one end of the junction differs from germline and may be a read error. The rearrangement joins TRBV11-2 to TRBJ2-7; D ambiguous. This CDR3 comprises 10 residues. Looked up from germline, CDR1 is SGHAT and CDR2 is FQNNGV. CDR3 nucleotides: TGTGCTAGCAGGTGTGATGAGCGGTACTTC. Its protein is CASRCDERYF.

This clonotype turned up a few times. The chain couples TRBV5-4 to TRBJ2-3; 10 nucleotides match TRBD2. Trimming at V came to 4 bases and at J to 0 bases, leaving 8 bases not matched to a gene. The germline V gene encodes CDR1 SGHNT and CDR2 YYREEE (reference sequence). This CDR3 spans 17 amino acids. Here the CDR3 DNA reads TGTGCCAGCAGCCCGACCCTAGCGGGAGCTAGCACAGATACGCAGTATTTT. Translating gives CASSPTLAGASTDTQYF.

Concerning this clonotype: Being one base from a much bigger clone, this may be a read error. The V call is TRBV6-6, the J call TRBJ2-7, with D perhaps TRBD2 (5 bases). From germline, CDR1 is MNHNY and CDR2 SVGAGI (reference sequence). The CDR3 is 15 amino acids. The germline V and J ends were trimmed by 0 bases and 2 bases, with 11 bases remaining between them. The chain's CDR3 is CASSYSGNQPYEQYF. CDR3 nucleotide sequence: TGTGCCAGCAGTTACTCCGGGAACCAGCCCTACGAGCAGTACTTC.

This clonotype has a count of ten or more. The V gene is TRBV29-1, the J gene TRBJ2-7; D is tentatively TRBD1 or TRBD2 (5 bases each). The germline V gene encodes CDR1 SQVTM and CDR2 ANQGSEA. V shed 3 bases and J shed 7 bases, with 19 bases lying between them. This CDR3 spans 14 amino acids. The CDR3 is CSVESGGPVVEQYF. As DNA, the CDR3 is TGCAGCGTTGAGTCTGGGGGTCCGGTAGTAGAGCAGTACTTC.

On this clonotype: Because it lacks the conserved phenylalanine or tryptophan at the end, this CDR3 is likely a read error. This chain connects TRBV12-3 or TRBV12-4 to TRBJ2-7; either TRBD1 or TRBD2 may fit D (5 bases each). Trimming pared 4 bases from V and 1 base from J, leaving 11 bases between. There are 14 residues in the CDR3. CDR3 nucleotide sequence: TGTGCCAGCAGTTCGGGGCGAGTATCCTACGAGCAGTACTAC. It specifies CASSSGRVSYEQYY.

A remark on this clonotype: Germline is not matched at one junction end, which may reflect a read error. The chain carries TRBV4-2 and TRBJ2-7, with 7 bases aligning to TRBD2. This CDR3 has 17 residues. Germline V gene sequence: CDR1 LGHNA, CDR2 YNFKEQ. The CDR3, as DNA: TGTGCCAGCAGCCAAATCGGGTCTAGCGGAAGGAGTTACGGGCAGTACTTC. Translating gives CASSQIGSSGRSYGQYF.

This chain links TRBV10-3 with TRBJ2-6, with D tentatively TRBD1 (5 bases). V lost 4 bases and J 2 bases, leaving 21 bases between the germline ends. The CDR3 is made up of 19 amino acids. CDR1 is ENHRY and CDR2 is SYGVKD in the germline V gene. CDR3 sequence reads: CAISGALFGQSTGANVLTF. In DNA form, the CDR3 reads TGTGCCATCAGTGGGGCACTATTCGGACAATCGACTGGGGCCAACGTCCTGACTTTC.

This chain joins TRBV6-6 and TRBJ2-1; D remains ambiguous. CDR1 and CDR2 (germline): MNHNY, SVGAGI (reference sequence). The CDR3 loop spans 13 amino acids. V lost 0 bases, J lost 6 bases, and 6 bases lay in between. This chain's CDR3 is CASSYSSINEQFF. In nucleotides, the CDR3 is TGTGCCAGCAGTTACTCGTCTATCAATGAGCAGTTCTTC.

This clonotype was counted many times. The chain carries TRBV11-2 and TRBJ2-2; TRBD2 aligns across 13 bases. The CDR3 consists of 16 residues. Germline assignment: CDR1 SGHAT and CDR2 FQNNGV. The ends lost 0 bases at V and 5 bases at J; junction bases unmatched: 0. CDR3 DNA sequence: TGTGCCAGCAGCTTAGAGACTAGCGGGGGGACCGGGGAGCTGTTTTTT. The encoded protein is CASSLETSGGTGELFF.

This clonotype has a count of ten or more. V and J are TRBV29-1 and TRBJ1-2; TRBD1 matches at 8 bases. The V gene end was trimmed by 6 bases and the J gene end by 6 bases; junction bases not matched to a gene: 3. CDR3 length: 11 amino acids. CDR1 SQVTM and CDR2 ANQGSEA come from the germline V gene. DNA of the CDR3: TGCAGCGTGTCGGACAGGGATGGCTACACCTTC. Its translation: CSVSDRDGYTF. The variable domain in full, with the rest retrieved from reference TRBV29-1 and TRBJ1-2, is SAVISQKPSRDICQRGTSLTIQCQVDSQVTMMFWYRQQPGQSLTLIATANQGSEATYESGFVIDKFPISRPNLTFSTLTVSNMSPEDSSIYLCSVSDRDGYTFGSGTRLTVV.

The J gene is TRBJ2-5, the V gene TRBV6-2 or TRBV6-3, with 10 bases lining up with TRBD2. V lost 8 bases to trimming and J lost 1 base; unmatched junction nucleotides: 7. The CDR3 is 15 residues long. Germline V gene sequence: CDR1 MNHEY, CDR2 SVGEGT. In nucleotides, the CDR3 is TGTGCCAGCGGCCTCGGACTAGCGGTCCAAGAGACCCAGTACTTC. This gives the protein CASGLGLAVQETQYF.

This clonotype has only one observation. Just one base apart from a much larger clone, this may be a read error. This sequence joins TRBV29-1 and TRBJ2-7; D gene ambiguous. Looked up from germline, CDR1 is SQVTM and CDR2 is ANQGSEA. This CDR3 contains 12 residues. The V end lost 7 bases, the J end lost 5 bases, and 15 bases lay between the germline ends. The CDR3 DNA sequence: TGCAGCGCAAAGGACCGGGCGGACGAGCAGTACTTC. Amino acids: CSAKDRADEQYF.

Comments on this clonotype: Because the CDR3 is missing its conserved closing phenylalanine or tryptophan, this is likely a read error. The rearrangement joins TRBV28 to TRBJ2-7, with TRBD1 matching over 7 bases. Germline V gene lookup returns CDR1 MDHEN and CDR2 SYDVKM. Unmatched junction bases numbered 5, after V lost 5 bases and J lost 4 bases. The CDR3 contains 13 residues. The CDR3 loop is CASSLTQGYEQYL. The CDR3 region has the DNA TGTGCCAGCAGTCTAACACAGGGGTACGAGCAGTACCTC.

Only a few counts were recorded for this clonotype. The chain couples TRBV5-6 to TRBJ2-4; D gene uncertain. In germline, CDR1 is SGHDT, CDR2 YYEEEE. Deletions cut 3 bases from V and 5 bases from J, with 6 bases between. The CDR3 totals 12 residues. The CDR3 spells CASSSWENIQYF. CDR3 bases: TGTGCCAGCAGCTCCTGGGAAAACATTCAGTACTTC.

About this clonotype: The junction departs from germline at one end; a sequencing error may be responsible. The gene calls are TRBV4-2 and TRBJ2-1; 9 nucleotides match TRBD1. CDR1 and CDR2 (germline): LGHNA, YNFKEQ. CDR3 length: 19 residues. CDR3 region: CATSQDWVERTGVYNEQFF. CDR3 nucleotides: TGTGCCACCAGCCAAGATTGGGTCGAGCGGACAGGGGTTTACAATGAGCAATTCTTC.

The chain is built from TRBV6-6 and TRBJ1-1; D is uncertain. The CDR3 contains 15 residues. From germline, CDR1 is MNHNY and CDR2 SVGAGI (reference sequence). V was clipped by 7 bases and J by 1 base, with 16 bases between them. The CDR3 spells CASTTLIGRNTEAFF. CDR3 DNA sequence: TGTGCCAGCACCACCTTGATAGGGCGGAACACTGAAGCTTTCTTT.

The table lists this clonotype with a few counts. This may be a read error, as it is one base from a much larger clone. The chain has TRBV11-3 and TRBJ2-5, with a possible D match to TRBD2 (6 bases). The V and J ends lost 3 bases and 7 bases respectively, with 15 bases between them. Germline lookup yields CDR1 SGHNT and CDR2 YENEEA. CDR3 length: 14 residues. This chain's CDR3 is CASSFGGDLRTQYF. The CDR3 DNA reads TGTGCCAGCAGCTTTGGAGGGGACTTGAGGACCCAGTACTTC.

On this clonotype itself: A much larger clone lies a single base off, so this may be a read error. This chain links TRBV28 with TRBJ2-7, with no clear D. V dropped 3 bases and J dropped 6 bases, with 18 bases sitting between them. Germline CDR1 is MDHEN and CDR2 is SYDVKM. The CDR3 runs to 15 residues. Here the CDR3 reads CASSFGRRARVEQYF. The CDR3 bases are TGTGCCAGCAGTTTTGGGCGCCGAGCTCGCGTCGAGCAGTACTTC. The whole variable domain, remainder taken from reference TRBV28 and TRBJ2-7, is DVKVTQSSRYLVKRTGEKVFLECVQDMDHENMFWYRQDPGLGLRLIYFSYDVKMKEKGDIPEGYSVSREKKERFSLILESASTNQTSMYLCASSFGRRARVEQYFGPGTRLTVT.

This clonotype was seen many times. One junction end disagrees with the germline gene, perhaps due to a read error. The chain joins TRBV11-2 to TRBJ2-1; D uncertain. CDR1 is SGHAT, CDR2 FQNNGV, per germline. This CDR3 contains 12 residues. The CDR3 is CASSLYGSARVF. DNA for the CDR3: TGTGCCAGCAGCTTATACGGCTCTGCCCGTGTCTTC.

This clonotype has just a few counts. The chain is built from TRBV25-1 and TRBJ1-5, with a possible D match to TRBD1 (5 bases). Germline V gene sequence: CDR1 MGHDK, CDR2 SYGVNS. The CDR3 runs to 14 residues. Trimming took off 3 bases at V and 5 bases at J, with 11 bases between the two ends. In DNA form, the CDR3 reads TGTGCCAGCAGTGAGGGGACGGATGATCAGCCCCAGCATTTT. As protein: CASSEGTDDQPQHF.